The 9 T cell receptor beta chains reported below all come from one sample, sequenced in a study of T-cell reconstitution after alpha-beta-depleted transplantation in children (dated by TCRdb to the mid-2010s). Receptor libraries were prepared by PCR. Sequenced on an Illumina HiSeq 2500. Molecular barcoding was employed in the preparation of TCR libraries, with unique molecular identifiers being used to normalize TCRbeta repertoire quantification. TCRdb reran the public reads through fastp at Q25 and MiXCR, keeping productive beta chains. Under each unique CDR3 protein, matching rows form one entry showing the most common genes and DNA. The sample has about 610,000 distinct CDR3 sequences on record, approximately 10% of them singletons. The ten largest account for roughly 3.9% of the sample. Sequences were derived from PBMCs from the stem cell graft donor, sampled from the stem cell graft. Receptor source: a human donor who donated a stem cell graft to a child with acute myeloid leukemia.

The chain links TRBV27 to TRBJ2-2; unclear D gene. Per the germline V gene, CDR1 is MNHEY and CDR2 is SMNVEV (reference sequence). The germline V and J ends were trimmed by 6 bases and 2 bases, with 4 bases remaining between them. The CDR3 length is 12 residues. Written as DNA, the CDR3 is TGTGCCAGCAGATTTAACACCGGGGAGCTGTTTTTT. Amino acid sequence: CASRFNTGELFF.

V usage is TRBV19 and J usage is TRBJ2-1, with TRBD2 matching 11 bases. Germline V gene lookup returns CDR1 LNHDA and CDR2 SQIVND (reference sequence). V trimming: 10 bases; J trimming: 9 bases; junction bases outside the gene matches: 14. The CDR3 has 15 residues. CDR3 DNA: TGTGCCACCCCCAGGGGTAGCGGGAGGGTTATTGAGCAGTTCTTC. This translates into CATPRGSGRVIEQFF. The variable domain in full, with the rest retrieved from reference TRBV19 and TRBJ2-1, is DGGITQSPKYLFRKEGQNVTLSCEQNLNHDAMYWYRQDPGQGLRLIYYSQIVNDFQKGDIAEGYSVSREKKESFPLTVTSAQKNPTAFYLCATPRGSGRVIEQFFGPGTRLTVL.

V and J are TRBV7-3 and TRBJ2-5, with 8 bases matching TRBD1. Germline V CDR1 and CDR2: SGHTA, FQGTGA. J lost 5 bases, V lost 4 bases, and 9 bases had no gene match. This CDR3 has 15 residues. The CDR3 DNA follows: TGTGCCAGCAGCTATACAGGGGGATACGGGGAGACCCAGTACTTC. Translated, it gives CASSYTGGYGETQYF.

This clonotype appeared a few times. The chain employs TRBV5-1 and TRBJ2-7, with 9 bases identical to TRBD1. The ends lost 0 bases at V and 2 bases at J; junction bases unmatched: 3. The CDR3 sequence is 15 residues long. The germline V gene has CDR1 SGHRS and CDR2 YFSETQ. This CDR3 is CASSLAQGAPYEQYF. CDR3 bases: TGCGCCAGCAGCTTGGCACAGGGGGCACCCTACGAGCAGTACTTC.

This chain connects TRBV21-1 to TRBJ2-2; TRBD2 is the table's D call and was not checked against the DNA. TRBV21-1 is shown as a pseudogene. CDR3 length: 15 residues. DNA for the CDR3: TGTGCCACCCCCGGGGAGGGGCCGGGCACCGGGGAGCTGTTTTTT. Translating it yields CATPGEGPGTGELFF.

The V call is TRBV6-5, the J call TRBJ2-7; TRBD2 is a possible D gene (6 bases). CDR1 MNHEY and CDR2 SVGAGI come from the germline V gene. V dropped 4 bases and J dropped 2 bases, with 15 bases sitting between them. The CDR3 has 15 residues. CDR3 DNA: TGTGCCAGCAGTTTCTCGACAAGGACTACCTACGAGCAGTACTTC. This sequence encodes CASSFSTRTTYEQYF.

This clonotype was observed many times. The chain links TRBV12-3 or TRBV12-4 to TRBJ2-1; 8 bases line up with TRBD2. V lost 6 bases to trimming and J lost 9 bases; unmatched junction nucleotides: 4. This CDR3 comprises 12 residues. In DNA form, the CDR3 reads TGTGCCAGCAGGGGACTAGATGGTGAGCAGTTCTTC. Translating gives CASRGLDGEQFF.

This clonotype was detected many times. The chain has TRBV24-1 and TRBJ2-7; either TRBD1 or TRBD2 may fit D (5 bases each). V was pared by 5 bases and J by 5 bases, with 15 bases between. Germline V gives CDR1 KGHDR, CDR2 SFDVKD. CDR3 length: 14 residues. CDR3 amino acids: CATSVPGTSDEQYF. The CDR3 DNA reads as TGTGCCACCAGTGTTCCCGGGACCTCGGACGAGCAGTACTTC.

This clonotype was observed a handful of times. The chain joins TRBV4-3 to TRBJ2-3; 10 bases agree with TRBD2. Germline assignment: CDR1 LGHNA and CDR2 YSLEER. J gave up 2 bases and V 0 bases, and 5 bases lay outside the gene matches. The CDR3 covers 17 residues. CDR3 nucleotides: TGCGCCAGCAGCCAAGAAAGGCTAGCGGGAGTCACAGATACGCAGTATTTT. It translates to CASSQERLAGVTDTQYF.